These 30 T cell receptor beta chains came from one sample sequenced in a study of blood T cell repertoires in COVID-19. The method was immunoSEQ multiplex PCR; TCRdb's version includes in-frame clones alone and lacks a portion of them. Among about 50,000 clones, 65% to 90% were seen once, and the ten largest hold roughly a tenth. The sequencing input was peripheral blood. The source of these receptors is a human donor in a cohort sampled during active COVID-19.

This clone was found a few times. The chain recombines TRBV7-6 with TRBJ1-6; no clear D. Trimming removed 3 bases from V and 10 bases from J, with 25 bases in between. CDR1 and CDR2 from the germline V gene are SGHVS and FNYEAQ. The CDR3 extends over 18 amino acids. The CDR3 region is CASSLGGGSRLRSSPLHF. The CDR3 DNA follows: TGTGCCAGCAGCTTGGGTGGTGGGTCCCGATTAAGGAGCTCACCCCTCCACTTT.

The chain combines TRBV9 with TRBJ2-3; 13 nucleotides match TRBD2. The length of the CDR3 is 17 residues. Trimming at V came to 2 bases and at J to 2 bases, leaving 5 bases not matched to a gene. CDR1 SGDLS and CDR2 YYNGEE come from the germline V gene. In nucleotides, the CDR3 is TGTGCCAGCAGCGTCGGACTAGCGGGAGCTCTCACAGATACGCAGTATTTT. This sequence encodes CASSVGLAGALTDTQYF.

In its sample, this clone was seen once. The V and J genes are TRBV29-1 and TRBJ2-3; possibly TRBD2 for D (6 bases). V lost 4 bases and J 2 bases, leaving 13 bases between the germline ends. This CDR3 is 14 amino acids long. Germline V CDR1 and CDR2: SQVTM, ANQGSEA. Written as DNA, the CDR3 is TGCAGCGTTGGCGGGGTGGGGGACACAGATACGCAGTATTTT. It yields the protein CSVGGVGDTDTQYF.

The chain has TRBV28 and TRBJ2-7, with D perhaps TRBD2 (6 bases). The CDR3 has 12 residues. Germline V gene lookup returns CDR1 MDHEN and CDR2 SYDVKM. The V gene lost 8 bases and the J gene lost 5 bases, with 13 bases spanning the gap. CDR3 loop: CASVGGPNEQYF. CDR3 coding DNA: TGTGCCAGCGTGGGGGGTCCAAACGAGCAGTACTTC.

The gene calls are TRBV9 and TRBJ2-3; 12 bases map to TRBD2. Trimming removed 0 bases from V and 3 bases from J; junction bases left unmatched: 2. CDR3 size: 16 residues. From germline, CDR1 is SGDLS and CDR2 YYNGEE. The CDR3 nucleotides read TGTGCCAGCAGCGTAGCTAGCGGGAGGGCGACAGATACGCAGTATTTT. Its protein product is CASSVASGRATDTQYF.

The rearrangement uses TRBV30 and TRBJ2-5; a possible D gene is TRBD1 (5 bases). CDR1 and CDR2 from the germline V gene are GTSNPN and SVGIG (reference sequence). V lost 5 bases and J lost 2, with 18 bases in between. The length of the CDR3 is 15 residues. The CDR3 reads CAWLSFRQGQETQYF. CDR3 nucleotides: TGTGCCTGGCTTTCTTTCCGCCAGGGACAAGAGACCCAGTACTTC.

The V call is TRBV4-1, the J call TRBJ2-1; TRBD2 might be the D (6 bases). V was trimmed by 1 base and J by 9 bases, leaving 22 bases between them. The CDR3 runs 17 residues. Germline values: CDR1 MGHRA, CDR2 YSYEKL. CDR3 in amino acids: CASSQARLANTPFEQFF. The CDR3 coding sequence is TGCGCCAGCAGCCAAGCCAGGCTAGCGAACACCCCTTTTGAGCAGTTCTTC.

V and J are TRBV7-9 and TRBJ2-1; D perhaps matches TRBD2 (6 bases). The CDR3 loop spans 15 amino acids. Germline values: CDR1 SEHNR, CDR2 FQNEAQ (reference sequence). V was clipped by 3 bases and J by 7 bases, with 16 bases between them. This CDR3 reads CASSFKGSGPNEQFF. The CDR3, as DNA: TGTGCCAGCAGCTTTAAGGGTAGCGGACCTAATGAGCAGTTCTTC.

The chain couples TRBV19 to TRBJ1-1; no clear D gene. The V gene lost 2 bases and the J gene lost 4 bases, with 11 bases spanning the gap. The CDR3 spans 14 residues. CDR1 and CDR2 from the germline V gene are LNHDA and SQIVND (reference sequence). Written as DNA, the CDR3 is TGTGCCAGTAGTATATATACAGTAAGCACTGAAGCTTTCTTT. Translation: CASSIYTVSTEAFF.

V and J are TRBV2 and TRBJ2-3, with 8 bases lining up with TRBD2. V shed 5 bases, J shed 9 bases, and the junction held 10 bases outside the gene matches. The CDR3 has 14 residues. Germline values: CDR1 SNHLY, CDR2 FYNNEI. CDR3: CASSSASGRRTQYF. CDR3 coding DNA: TGTGCCAGCAGTTCGGCAAGCGGGAGAAGGACGCAGTATTTT.

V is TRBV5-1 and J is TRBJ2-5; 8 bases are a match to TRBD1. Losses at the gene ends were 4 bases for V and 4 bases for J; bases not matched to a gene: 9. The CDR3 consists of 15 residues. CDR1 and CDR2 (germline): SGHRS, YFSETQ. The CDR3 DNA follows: TGCGCCAGCAGCCTGACGACAGGGGCGGCAGAGACCCAGTACTTC. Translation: CASSLTTGAAETQYF.

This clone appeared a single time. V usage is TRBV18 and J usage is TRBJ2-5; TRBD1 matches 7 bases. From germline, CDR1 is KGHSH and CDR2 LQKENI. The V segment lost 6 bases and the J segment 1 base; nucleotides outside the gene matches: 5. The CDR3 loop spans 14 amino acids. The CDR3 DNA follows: TGTGCCAGCTCGGTAGGGACAGTCCAAGAGACCCAGTACTTC. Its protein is CASSVGTVQETQYF.

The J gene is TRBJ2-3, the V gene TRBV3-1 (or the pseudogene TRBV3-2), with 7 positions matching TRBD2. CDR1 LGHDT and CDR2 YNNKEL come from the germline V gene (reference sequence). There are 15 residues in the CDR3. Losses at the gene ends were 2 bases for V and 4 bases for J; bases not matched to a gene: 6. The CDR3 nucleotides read TGTGCCAGCAGCCAAATGGCGGGAGTCTCAGATACGCAGTATTTT. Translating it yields CASSQMAGVSDTQYF.

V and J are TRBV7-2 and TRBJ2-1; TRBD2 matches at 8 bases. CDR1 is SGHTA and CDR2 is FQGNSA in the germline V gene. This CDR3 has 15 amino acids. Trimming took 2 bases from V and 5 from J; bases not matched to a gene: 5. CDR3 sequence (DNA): TGTGCCAGCAGCTTAAGGCCTAGCGGGCACAATGAGCAGTTCTTC. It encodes CASSLRPSGHNEQFF.

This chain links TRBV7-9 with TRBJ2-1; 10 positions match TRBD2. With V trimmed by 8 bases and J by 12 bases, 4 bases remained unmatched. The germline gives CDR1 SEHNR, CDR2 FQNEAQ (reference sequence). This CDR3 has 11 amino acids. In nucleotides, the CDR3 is TGTGCCAGCTCAGCGGGAGGGATGCAGTTCTTC. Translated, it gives CASSAGGMQFF.

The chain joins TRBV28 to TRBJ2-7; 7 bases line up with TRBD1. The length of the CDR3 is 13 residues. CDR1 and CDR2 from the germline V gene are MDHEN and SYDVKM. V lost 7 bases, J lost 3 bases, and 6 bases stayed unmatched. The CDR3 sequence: CASINRDSYEQYF. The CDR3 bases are TGTGCCAGCATAAACCGGGACAGCTACGAGCAGTACTTC.

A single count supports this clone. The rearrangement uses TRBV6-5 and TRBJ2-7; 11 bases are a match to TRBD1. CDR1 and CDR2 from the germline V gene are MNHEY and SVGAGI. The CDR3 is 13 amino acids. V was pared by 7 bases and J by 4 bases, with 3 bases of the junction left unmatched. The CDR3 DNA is TGTGCCAGCAAGGGGACAGGGGGATACGAGCAGTACTTC. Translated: CASKGTGGYEQYF.

The chain's CDR3 is CASTRTASNEQFF. DNA of the CDR3: TGTGCCAGCACCCGAACGGCTAGCAATGAGCAGTTCTTC. The chain carries TRBV28 and TRBJ2-1, with D uncertain. The V gene lost 7 bases and the J gene lost 6 bases, with 13 bases spanning the gap. The CDR3 has 13 residues. In germline, CDR1 is MDHEN, CDR2 SYDVKM.

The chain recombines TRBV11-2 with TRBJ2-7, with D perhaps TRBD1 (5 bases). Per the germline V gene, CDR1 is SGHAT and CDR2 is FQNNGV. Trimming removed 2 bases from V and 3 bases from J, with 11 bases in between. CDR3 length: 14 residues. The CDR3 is CASSLPQGFYEQYF. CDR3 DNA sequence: TGTGCCAGCAGCTTACCCCAGGGATTCTACGAGCAGTACTTC.

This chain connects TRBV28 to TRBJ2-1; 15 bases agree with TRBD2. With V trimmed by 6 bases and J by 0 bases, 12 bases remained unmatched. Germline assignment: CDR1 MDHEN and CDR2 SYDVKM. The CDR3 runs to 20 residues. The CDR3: CASSSRWGTSGRLSYNEQFF. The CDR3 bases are TGTGCCAGCAGCTCCCGTTGGGGGACTAGCGGGAGGCTCTCCTACAATGAGCAGTTCTTC.

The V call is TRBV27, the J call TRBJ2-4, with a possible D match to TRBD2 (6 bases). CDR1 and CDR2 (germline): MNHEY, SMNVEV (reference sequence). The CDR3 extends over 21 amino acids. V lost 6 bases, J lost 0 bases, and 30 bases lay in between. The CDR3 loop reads CASSFPFTGGAFGLAKNIQYF. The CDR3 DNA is TGTGCCAGCAGCTTTCCGTTCACAGGCGGGGCGTTTGGACTAGCCAAAAACATTCAGTACTTC.

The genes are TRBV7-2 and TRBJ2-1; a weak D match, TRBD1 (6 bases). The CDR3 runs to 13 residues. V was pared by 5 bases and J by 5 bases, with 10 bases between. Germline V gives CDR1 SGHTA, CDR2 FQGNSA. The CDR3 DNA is TGTGCCAGCAGCAGGGACACCGACAATGAGCAGTTCTTC. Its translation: CASSRDTDNEQFF.

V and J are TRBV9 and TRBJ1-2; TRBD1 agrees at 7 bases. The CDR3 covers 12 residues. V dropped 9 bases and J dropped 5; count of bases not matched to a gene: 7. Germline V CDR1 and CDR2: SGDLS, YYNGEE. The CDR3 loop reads CAITGDGYGYTF. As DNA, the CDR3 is TGTGCCATAACAGGGGACGGATATGGCTACACCTTC.

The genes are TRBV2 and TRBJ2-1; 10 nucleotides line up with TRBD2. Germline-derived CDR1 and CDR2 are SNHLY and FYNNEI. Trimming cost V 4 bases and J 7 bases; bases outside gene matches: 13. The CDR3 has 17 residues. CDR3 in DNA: TGTGCCAGCAGTGCACCTAGCGGGAGTGGGGTTGGTAATGAGCAGTTCTTC. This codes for CASSAPSGSGVGNEQFF. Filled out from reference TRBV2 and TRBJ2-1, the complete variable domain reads EPEVTQTPSHQVTQMGQEVILRCVPISNHLYFYWYRQILGQKVEFLVSFYNNEISEKSEIFDDQFSVERPDGSNFTLKIRSTKLEDSAMYFCASSAPSGSGVGNEQFFGPGTRLTVL.

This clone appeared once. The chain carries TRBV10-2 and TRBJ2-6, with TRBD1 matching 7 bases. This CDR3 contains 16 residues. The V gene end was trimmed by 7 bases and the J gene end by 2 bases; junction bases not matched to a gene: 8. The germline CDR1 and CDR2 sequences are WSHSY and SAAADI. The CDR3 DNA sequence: TGCGCCAGCACTCTGGACAGGAAAGCTGGGGCCAACGTCCTGACTTTC. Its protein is CASTLDRKAGANVLTF.

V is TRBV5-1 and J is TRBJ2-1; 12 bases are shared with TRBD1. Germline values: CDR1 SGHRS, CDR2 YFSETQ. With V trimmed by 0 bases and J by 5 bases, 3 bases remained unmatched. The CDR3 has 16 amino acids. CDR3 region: CASSLAGTGGNNEQFF. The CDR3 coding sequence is TGCGCCAGCAGCTTGGCAGGGACAGGGGGCAACAATGAGCAGTTCTTC. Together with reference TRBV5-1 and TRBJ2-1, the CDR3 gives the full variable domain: KAGVTQTPRYLIKTRGQQVTLSCSPISGHRSVSWYQQTPGQGLQFLFEYFSETQRNKGNFPGRFSGRQFSNSRSEMNVSTLELGDSALYLCASSLAGTGGNNEQFFGPGTRLTVL.

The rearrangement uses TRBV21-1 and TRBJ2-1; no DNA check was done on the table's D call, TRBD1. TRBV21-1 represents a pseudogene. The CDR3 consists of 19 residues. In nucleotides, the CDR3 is TGTGCCAGCAGCGAAACCCCGGGCGTAGGGGGAAAGTCCTACAATGAGCAGTTCTTC. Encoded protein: CASSETPGVGGKSYNEQFF.

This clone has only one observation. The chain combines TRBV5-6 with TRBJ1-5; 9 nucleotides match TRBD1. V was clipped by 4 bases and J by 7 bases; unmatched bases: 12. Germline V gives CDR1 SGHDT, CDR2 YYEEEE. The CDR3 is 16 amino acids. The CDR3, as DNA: TGTGCCAGCAGCACAGGGGGCGTGCAGACTAAACAGCCCCAGCATTTT. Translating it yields CASSTGGVQTKQPQHF. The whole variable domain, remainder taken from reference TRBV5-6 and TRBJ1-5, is DAGVTQSPTHLIKTRGQQVTLRCSPKSGHDTVSWYQQALGQGPQFIFQYYEEEERQRGNFPDRFSGHQFPNYSSELNVNALLLGDSALYLCASSTGGVQTKQPQHFGDGTRLSIL.

The CDR3 DNA reads as TGTGCCAGCTCAAGGGACAAACCAGATACGCAGTATTTT. This encodes CASSRDKPDTQYF. The chain employs TRBV18 and TRBJ2-3, with a possible D match to TRBD1 (6 bases). The CDR3 is made up of 13 amino acids. Germline values: CDR1 KGHSH, CDR2 LQKENI. V was cut by 5 bases and J by 4 bases, with 10 bases left in between.

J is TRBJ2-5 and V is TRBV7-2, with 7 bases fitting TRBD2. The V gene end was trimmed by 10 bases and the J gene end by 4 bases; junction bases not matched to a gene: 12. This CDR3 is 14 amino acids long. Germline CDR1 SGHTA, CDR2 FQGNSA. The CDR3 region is CATSAGRSRETQYF. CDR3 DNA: TGTGCCACCTCAGCGGGGAGGTCCCGAGAGACCCAGTACTTC.